Listed here are 16 T cell receptor beta chains from one sample, sequenced in a study of blood T cells in healthy people across ages. With a J-beta primer mix and a sample-barcoded 5' primer, a second PCR ran 7 to 11 cycles. One entry per CDR3 protein results from TCRdb running MiXCR on the 5' RACE reads. Here the sample spans around 700,000 distinct CDR3 sequences, approximately 25% being singletons. These same data were also listed under a study on T cells of mothers and their children.

Sequenced: blood. The receptors come from a boy between 10 and 17 years old in good health.

Only a few counts were recorded for this clonotype. The chain has TRBV12-3 or TRBV12-4 and TRBJ1-1; D remains unclear. CDR3 length: 11 amino acids. The germline V and J ends were trimmed by 6 bases and 7 bases, with 9 bases remaining between them. This chain's CDR3 is CASSPPGEAFF. CDR3 nucleotides: TGTGCCAGCAGCCCCCCTGGTGAAGCTTTCTTT.

J is TRBJ2-5 and V is TRBV20-1; D unclear. The end of the DNA aligns better with TRBJ2-1, so the J call may be wrong. CDR3 length equals 12 residues. The germline V gene has CDR1 DFQATT and CDR2 SNEGSKA (reference sequence). The CDR3 loop reads CSGTGQKNEQFF. The CDR3 bases are TGCAGTGGAACGGGTCAAAAGAATGAGCAGTTCTTC.

This rearrangement joins TRBV6-1 to TRBJ2-1; D not certain. Trimming took 3 bases from V and 12 from J, leaving 21 bases between them. The CDR3 totals 15 residues. Germline-derived CDR1 and CDR2 are MNHNS and SASEGT. CDR3 sequence: CASSESAEYGLGQFF. CDR3 coding DNA: TGTGCCAGCAGTGAGTCGGCGGAGTATGGGTTAGGGCAGTTCTTC.

This clonotype was seen ten or more times. The chain recombines TRBV5-5 with TRBJ2-1; TRBD2 matches at 8 bases. CDR3 size: 17 residues. V shed 0 bases, J shed 1 base, and the junction held 6 bases outside the gene matches. In germline, CDR1 is SGHKS, CDR2 YYEKEE (reference sequence). The CDR3 loop is CASSLAGTSASYNEQFF. The CDR3 nucleotides read TGTGCCAGCAGCTTGGCGGGGACTAGTGCTTCCTACAATGAGCAGTTCTTC.

This clonotype was counted only a few times. The rearrangement joins TRBV5-6 to TRBJ1-2; D is uncertain. Trimming shortened V by 3 bases and J by 5 bases, and 14 bases separated the two germline ends. This CDR3 has 14 amino acids. Germline-derived CDR1 and CDR2 are SGHDT and YYEEEE. CDR3 protein: CASSSEDGTYGYTF. Here the CDR3 DNA reads TGTGCCAGCAGCTCCGAGGACGGCACATATGGCTACACCTTC.

In this sample, this clonotype turned up a few times. The chain has TRBV12-3 or TRBV12-4 and TRBJ2-5, with 7 bases matching TRBD1. The CDR3 runs 14 residues. V shed 7 bases and J 6 bases; nucleotides not matched to a gene: 11. The CDR3 is CASTEDRVKKTQYF. In DNA form, the CDR3 reads TGTGCCAGCACTGAAGACAGGGTGAAAAAGACCCAGTACTTC.

Written as DNA, the CDR3 is TGTGCCAGCAGCACGGAAGCCGGGGAGCTGTTTTTT. As protein: CASSTEAGELFF. J is TRBJ2-2 and V is TRBV28, with D hard to call. V lost 6 bases and J 6 bases, leaving 8 bases between the germline ends. The CDR3 has 12 amino acids. Germline V CDR1 and CDR2: MDHEN, SYDVKM.

The J gene is TRBJ2-1, the V gene TRBV20-1; 11 positions agree with TRBD1. The CDR3 is 15 residues long. The trim removed 6 bases at V and 7 bases at J, leaving 11 bases unmatched. CDR1 is DFQATT and CDR2 is SNEGSKA in the germline V gene (reference sequence). CDR3 loop: CSAQKDRGRGNEQFF. The CDR3, as DNA: TGCAGTGCCCAAAAGGACAGGGGGCGAGGGAATGAGCAGTTCTTC.

This clonotype came up a few times. The chain uses TRBV7-3 and TRBJ2-5, with D hard to call. The CDR3 runs to 13 residues. V lost 5 bases and J lost 6, with 13 bases in between. The germline gives CDR1 SGHTA, CDR2 FQGTGA. CDR3 in DNA: TGTGCCAGCAGCCCCCTGGGTGTAAAGACCCAGTACTTC. Translated, it gives CASSPLGVKTQYF.

The V gene is TRBV3-1, the J gene TRBJ2-3; D may be TRBD1 (6 bases). Per germline, CDR1 LGHDT and CDR2 YNNKEL (reference sequence). Trimming removed 6 bases from V and 3 bases from J, with 13 bases in between. CDR3 length: 14 amino acids. The CDR3 bases are TGTGCCAGCAGGCAATTGGGGGCGACAGATACGCAGTATTTT. Protein sequence: CASRQLGATDTQYF.

The genes are TRBV20-1 and TRBJ1-2; possibly TRBD1 for D (6 bases). Germline CDR1 is DFQATT and CDR2 is SNEGSKA (reference sequence). The CDR3 sequence is 16 residues long. The V and J ends lost 1 base and 4 bases respectively, with 19 bases between them. This chain's CDR3 is CSARGRQEALLYGYTF. The CDR3 DNA reads as TGCAGTGCTAGAGGCCGACAGGAGGCCCTACTCTATGGCTACACCTTC.

The chain joins TRBV7-2 to TRBJ2-3; a weak D match, TRBD1 (6 bases). The CDR3 consists of 14 residues. V shed 1 base and J shed 4 bases, with 9 bases lying between them. Germline lookup yields CDR1 SGHTA and CDR2 FQGNSA. DNA of the CDR3: TGTGCCAGCAGCTTAGACTGGGGGCCAGATACGCAGTATTTT. It codes for CASSLDWGPDTQYF.

The rearrangement uses TRBV29-1 and TRBJ1-1, with a tentative D call TRBD1 (5 bases). There are 12 residues in the CDR3. Germline V gives CDR1 SQVTM, CDR2 ANQGSEA. The V end lost 7 bases, the J end lost 0 bases, and 9 bases lay between the germline ends. CDR3 sequence: CSATAMNTEAFF. The CDR3 DNA is TGCAGCGCGACAGCGATGAACACTGAAGCTTTCTTT.

The chain carries TRBV4-3 and TRBJ2-5; D call uncertain. Germline CDR1 LGHNA, CDR2 YSLEER. The ends were cut back, 0 bases at V and 5 bases at J, with 19 bases in the middle. The CDR3 covers 17 residues. In nucleotides, the CDR3 is TGCGCCAGCAGCCAAGATCTTTCGGGCTGGGCCGGGGAGACCCAGTACTTC. Translating it yields CASSQDLSGWAGETQYF.

V is TRBV5-6 and J is TRBJ2-1; a possible D gene is TRBD2 (5 bases). Trimming removed 4 bases at V and 10 bases at J, with 18 bases between. This CDR3 has 14 amino acids. Germline CDR1 and CDR2: SGHDT and YYEEEE. CDR3 sequence reads: CASSDPRLLPEQFF. The DNA for the CDR3 is TGTGCCAGCAGCGATCCGAGACTACTCCCCGAGCAGTTCTTC.

V usage is TRBV6-6 and J usage is TRBJ2-1; D possibly uses TRBD1 or TRBD2 (5 bases each). V gave up 6 bases and J gave up 0 bases, with 24 bases separating them. The CDR3 loop spans 19 amino acids. CDR1 is MNHNY and CDR2 is SVGAGI in the germline V gene (reference sequence). CDR3 sequence reads: CASSRITRTGTISYNEQFF. For the CDR3, the DNA is TGTGCCAGCAGCCGTATAACGCGGACCGGGACCATCTCCTACAATGAGCAGTTCTTC.